This T cell receptor (beta chain) was recorded in a study of blood T cell repertoires in COVID-19. Study at large: There were acute and convalescent COVID-19 samples, and they came from the United States, Italy and Spain.

In the original processing: The assay estimated nucleated cells by amplifying reference gene primers. Here immunoSEQ multiplex PCR was the method, and the copy in TCRdb shows in-frame clones only, minus some. V and J calls and clone size are copied from that table; D and trimming were computed from the DNA. The sample contains 290,000 or so clones, about 89% of which appear only once. Trimming shortened V by 3 bases and J by 2 bases, and 13 bases separated the two germline ends. In germline, CDR1 is SEHNR, CDR2 FQNEAQ (reference sequence). CDR3 size: 15 residues. A Seattle source enrolled patients during active infection and followed them longitudinally.

The V call is TRBV7-9, the J call TRBJ2-5, with D tentatively TRBD1 (6 bases). The sample was peripheral blood. This sequence originates from a woman aged 25 to 45 with COVID-19, enrolled during active disease. The CDR3 spells CASSFSGQPQETQYF. The DNA for the CDR3 is TGTGCCAGCAGCTTCTCCGGACAGCCACAAGAGACCCAGTACTTC. Drawing the rest from reference TRBV7-9 and TRBJ2-5, the complete variable domain is DTGVSQNPRHKITKRGQNVTFRCDPISEHNRLYWYRQTLGQGPEFLTYFQNEAQLEKSRLLSDRFSAERPKGSFSTLEIQRTEQGDSAMYLCASSFSGQPQETQYFGPGTRLLVL.